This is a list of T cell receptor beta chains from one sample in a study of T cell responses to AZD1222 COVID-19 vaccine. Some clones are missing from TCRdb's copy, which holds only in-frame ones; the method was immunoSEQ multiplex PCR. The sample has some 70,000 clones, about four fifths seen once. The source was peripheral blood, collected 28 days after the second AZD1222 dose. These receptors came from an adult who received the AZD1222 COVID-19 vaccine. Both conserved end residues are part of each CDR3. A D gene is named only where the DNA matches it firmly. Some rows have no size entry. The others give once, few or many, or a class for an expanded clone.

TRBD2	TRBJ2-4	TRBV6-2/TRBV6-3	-	CASSLRSGGAQNIQYF	TGTGCCAGCAGTCTACGAAGCGGGGGGGCCCAAAACATTCAGTACTTC
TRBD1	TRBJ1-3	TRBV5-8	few	CASSLARGFNIGNTIYF	TGTGCCAGCAGCTTGGCCAGGGGGTTCAATATTGGAAACACCATATATTTT
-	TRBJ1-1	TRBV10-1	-	CASSPYRALNTEAFF	TGCGCCAGCAGCCCATACAGGGCTCTGAACACTGAAGCTTTCTTT
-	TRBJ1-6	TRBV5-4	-	CASSPGGLGESSPLHF	TGTGCCAGCAGCCCTGGAGGCCTGGGGGAGTCTTCACCCCTCCACTTT
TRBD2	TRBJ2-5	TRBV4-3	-	CASSQDRRGTSGGFQETQYF	TGCGCCAGCAGCCAAGATAGACGCGGAACAAGCGGGGGGTTCCAAGAGACCCAGTACTTC
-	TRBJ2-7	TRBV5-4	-	CASSLESRGFHEQYF	TGTGCCAGCAGCTTGGAATCTAGGGGTTTCCACGAGCAGTACTTC
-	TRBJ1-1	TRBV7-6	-	CASSLGRDAWAFF	TGTGCCAGCAGCTTAGGACGGGACGCTTGGGCTTTCTTT
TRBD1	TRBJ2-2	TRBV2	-	CASRAGQGAGELFF	TGTGCCAGCAGGGCGGGACAGGGGGCCGGGGAGCTGTTTTTT
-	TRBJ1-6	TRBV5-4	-	CASSSDSPGSPLHF	TGTGCCAGCAGCTCGGACAGTCCTGGGTCACCCCTCCACTTT
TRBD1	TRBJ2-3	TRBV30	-	CAWSVGTGGLADTQYF	TGTGCCTGGAGTGTAGGTACAGGGGGGTTAGCAGATACGCAGTATTTT
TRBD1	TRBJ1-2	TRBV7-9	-	CASSPGGPNYGYTF	TGTGCCAGCAGCCCAGGGGGCCCGAACTATGGCTACACCTTC
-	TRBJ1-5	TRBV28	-	CATRGGGQPQHF	TGTGCCACCCGAGGTGGAGGTCAGCCCCAGCATTTT
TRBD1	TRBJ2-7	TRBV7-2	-	CASRPMTGAYEQYF	TGTGCCAGCCGGCCCATGACAGGGGCCTACGAGCAGTACTTC
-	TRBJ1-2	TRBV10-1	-	CASSEDGNGVGYTF	TGCGCCAGCAGTGAGGATGGGAACGGGGTCGGCTACACCTTC
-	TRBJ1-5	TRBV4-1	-	CASSQGGLGGSNQPQHF	TGCGCCAGCAGCCAAGGGGGGTTGGGGGGAAGCAATCAGCCCCAGCATTTT
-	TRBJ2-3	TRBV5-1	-	CASSLRVEGTQYF	TGCGCCAGCAGCTTGAGAGTAGAGGGTACGCAGTATTTT
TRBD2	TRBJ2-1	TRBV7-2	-	CASSTETSGGWGSYNEQFF	TGTGCCAGCAGCACCGAGACTAGCGGGGGCTGGGGCTCCTACAATGAGCAGTTCTTC
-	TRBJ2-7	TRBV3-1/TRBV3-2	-	CASSQVNYEQYF	TGTGCCAGCAGCCAAGTTAACTACGAGCAGTACTTC
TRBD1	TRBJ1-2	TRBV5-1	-	CASSPFYTGENHYGYTF	TGCGCCAGCAGCCCATTCTACACAGGGGAAAATCACTATGGCTACACCTTC